This T cell receptor (beta chain) was observed in a study of blood T cell repertoires in COVID-19 (dated by TCRdb to about 2020). For the wider study: The collaborator samples originated in the United States, Italy and Spain and spanned the acute and convalescent phases of COVID-19. The prospective study material was composed of cDNA or gDNA derived from T cells, B-cell-depleted T cells, or PBMCs. Subjects who had been exposed to COVID-19, were actively infected with it, or had recovered from it provided the deeply sampled blood TCRbeta repertoires that made up the dataset. A freely available public database, intended as a resource for researchers studying the immune response to SARS-CoV-2, is where the repertoires were released. The samples were drawn from two sources: the first 160 participants of the ongoing ImmuneRACE study, and over 950 subjects contributed by 6 global collaborators. Sample metadata almost always included a de-identified subject ID, COVID-19 status, age in years and sex. Where available, HLA class I and class II types were taken from metadata supplied by the sample provider and were not determined by assay-based typing.

Spanning cysteine to phenylalanine, the CDR3 consists of 13 amino acids. Only CDR3 DNA remains: 39 bases, in frame from the first base. V and J are truncated by 7 bases and 3 bases respectively, leaving an intervening sequence of 12 bases. Taken from the germline V gene (reference sequence), the CDR1 and CDR2 loops are LNHDA and SQIVND. TCRbeta CDR3 regions were amplified from genomic DNA using the immunoSEQ Assay, a bias-controlled multiplex PCR. The original methods were these. The number of nucleated cells in each sample was estimated by amplification of reference gene primers within the assay. To quantify the absolute abundance of each unique TCRbeta CDR3 rearrangement, sequence reads were collapsed and filtered. Productive Simpson clonality was computed per sample as the square root of Simpson's diversity index over productive rearrangements. TCRdb mirrors the immuneACCESS table, restricted to in-frame sequences. Some clones are absent from its copies; in checked studies, under half trace to an unresolved V gene, and the reason for the others is unknown. The DNA was the basis for D and trimming; V, J and clone size are from that table. The sample has more than 150,000 clones on record, roughly 80% of them singletons. The ten largest clonotypes hold 15% to 20% of the sample.

This clone was recorded many times. It lacks a known antigen. No quality values exist for individual bases; no much larger clone is one base distant. Enrolling through a virtual design, the prospective study's participants ranged in age from about 18 to 89 years and lived across 24 United States geographic areas. To assign participants to cohorts, the prospective study relied on clinical history that participants themselves reported in a screening survey and a study questionnaire. For ImmuneRACE Cohort 3, a participant was defined as recovered based on two consecutive negative NP/OP PCR tests, clearance by a healthcare professional, or resolution of symptoms. Mobile phlebotomists in the prospective study collected whole blood, serum and a nasopharyngeal or oropharyngeal swab from every participant. Over an approximately 2-month period, participants in the prospective study had the option of providing additional blood draws and questionnaires. Blood samples from the prospective study were shipped frozen or at room temperature prior to DNA extraction.

The full study reports these points: How much clinical and demographic metadata was included differed by source and by participant, and the metadata was provided uncurated.

The source of this sequence is a woman between 50 and 59 years old who had recovered from COVID-19. Sequenced material: PBMCs or T cells enriched from blood (not recorded which). The chain was built from TRBV19 and TRBJ1-1; the D gene is not confidently resolved. The CDR3 is CASNDRTDTEAFF. The sequenced DNA is TGTGCCAGTAACGATCGTACGGACACTGAAGCTTTCTTT.